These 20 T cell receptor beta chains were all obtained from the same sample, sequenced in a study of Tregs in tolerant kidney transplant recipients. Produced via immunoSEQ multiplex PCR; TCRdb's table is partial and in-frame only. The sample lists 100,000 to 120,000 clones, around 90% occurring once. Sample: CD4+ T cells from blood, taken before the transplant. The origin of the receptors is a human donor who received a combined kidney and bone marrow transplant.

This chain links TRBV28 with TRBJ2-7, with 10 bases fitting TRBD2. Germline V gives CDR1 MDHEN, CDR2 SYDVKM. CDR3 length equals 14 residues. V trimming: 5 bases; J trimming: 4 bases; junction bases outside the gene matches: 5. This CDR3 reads CASSIGLAVYEQYF. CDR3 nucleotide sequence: TGTGCCAGCAGTATAGGACTAGCGGTTTACGAGCAGTACTTC.

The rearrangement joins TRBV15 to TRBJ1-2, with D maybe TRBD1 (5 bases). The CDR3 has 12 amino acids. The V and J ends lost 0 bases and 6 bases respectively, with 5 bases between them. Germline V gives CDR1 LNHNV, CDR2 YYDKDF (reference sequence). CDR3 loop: CATSRDRDGYTF. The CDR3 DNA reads TGTGCCACCAGCAGAGACAGGGATGGCTACACCTTC. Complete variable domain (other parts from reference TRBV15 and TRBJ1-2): DAMVIQNPRYQVTQFGKPVTLSCSQTLNHNVMYWYQQKSSQAPKLLFHYYDKDFNNEADTPDNFQSRRPNTSFCFLDIRSPGLGDTAMYLCATSRDRDGYTFGSGTRLTVV.

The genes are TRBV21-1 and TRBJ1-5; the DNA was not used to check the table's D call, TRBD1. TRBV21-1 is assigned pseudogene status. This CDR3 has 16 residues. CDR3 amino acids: CASSKAVDSSNQPQHF. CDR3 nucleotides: TGTGCCAGCAGCAAAGCCGTGGACAGTTCGAATCAGCCCCAGCATTTT.

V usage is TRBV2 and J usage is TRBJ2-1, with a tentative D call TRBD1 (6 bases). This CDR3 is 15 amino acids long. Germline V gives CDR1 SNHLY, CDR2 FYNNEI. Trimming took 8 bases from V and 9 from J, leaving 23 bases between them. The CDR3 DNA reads TGTGCCAGCGAGGGGGTACAGGGTTTAACCGGTGAGCAGTTCTTC. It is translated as CASEGVQGLTGEQFF.

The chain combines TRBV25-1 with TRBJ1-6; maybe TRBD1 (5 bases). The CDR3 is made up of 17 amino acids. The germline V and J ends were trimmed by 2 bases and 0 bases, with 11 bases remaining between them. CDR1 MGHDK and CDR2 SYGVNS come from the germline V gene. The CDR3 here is CASSESGGSSYNSPLHF. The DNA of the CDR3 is TGTGCCAGCAGTGAAAGTGGGGGGAGCTCCTATAATTCACCCCTCCACTTT.

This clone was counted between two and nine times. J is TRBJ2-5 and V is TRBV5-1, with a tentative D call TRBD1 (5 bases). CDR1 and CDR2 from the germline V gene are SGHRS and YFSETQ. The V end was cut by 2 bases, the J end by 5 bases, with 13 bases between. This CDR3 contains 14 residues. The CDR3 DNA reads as TGCGCCAGCAGCTTCTCCGGAAAGGGGGAGACCCAGTACTTC. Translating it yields CASSFSGKGETQYF.

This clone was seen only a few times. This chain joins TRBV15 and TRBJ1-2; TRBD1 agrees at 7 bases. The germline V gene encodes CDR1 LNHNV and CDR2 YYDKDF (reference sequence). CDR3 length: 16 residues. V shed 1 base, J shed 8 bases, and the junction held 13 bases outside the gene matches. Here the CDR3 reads CATSRARQGVRGGYTF. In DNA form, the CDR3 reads TGTGCCACCAGCAGAGCCCGGCAGGGGGTTAGAGGAGGCTACACCTTC.

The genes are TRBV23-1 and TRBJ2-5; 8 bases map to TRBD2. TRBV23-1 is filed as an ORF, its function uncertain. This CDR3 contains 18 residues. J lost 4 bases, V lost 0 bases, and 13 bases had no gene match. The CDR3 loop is CASSQSTRLARAGETQYF. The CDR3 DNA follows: TGCGCCAGCAGTCAATCCACCCGACTAGCGCGAGCGGGAGAGACCCAGTACTTC.

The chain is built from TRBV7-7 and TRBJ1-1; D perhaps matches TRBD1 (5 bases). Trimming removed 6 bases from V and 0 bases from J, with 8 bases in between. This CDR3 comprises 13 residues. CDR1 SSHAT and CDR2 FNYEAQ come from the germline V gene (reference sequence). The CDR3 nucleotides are TGTGCCAGCAGTTCAGGGATGAACACTGAAGCTTTCTTT. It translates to CASSSGMNTEAFF.

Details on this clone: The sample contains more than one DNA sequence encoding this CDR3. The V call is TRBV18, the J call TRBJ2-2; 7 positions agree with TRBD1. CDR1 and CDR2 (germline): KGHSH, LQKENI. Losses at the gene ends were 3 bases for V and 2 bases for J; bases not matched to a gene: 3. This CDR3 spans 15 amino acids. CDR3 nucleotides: TGTGCCAGCTCACCCGGGACAGCCAACACCGGGGAGCTGTTTTTT. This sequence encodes CASSPGTANTGELFF.

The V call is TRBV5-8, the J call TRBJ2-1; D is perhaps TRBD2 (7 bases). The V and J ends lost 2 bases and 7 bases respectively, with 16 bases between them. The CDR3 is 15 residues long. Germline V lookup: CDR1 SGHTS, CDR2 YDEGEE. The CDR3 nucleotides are TGTGCCAGCAGCTTAGGGGGGGGGCCAGGGAATGAGCAGTTCTTC. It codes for CASSLGGGPGNEQFF.

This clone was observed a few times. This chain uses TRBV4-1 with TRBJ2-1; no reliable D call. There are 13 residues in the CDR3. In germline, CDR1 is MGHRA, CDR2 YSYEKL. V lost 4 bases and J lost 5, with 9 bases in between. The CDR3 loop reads CASSLLQNNEQFF. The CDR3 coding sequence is TGCGCCAGCAGCCTGCTCCAGAACAATGAGCAGTTCTTC.

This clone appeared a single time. The CDR3: CASSLGRVAAGGETQYF. The CDR3 nucleotides are TGTGCCAGCAGCTTAGGCAGAGTTGCGGCGGGAGGGGAGACCCAGTACTTC. The genes are TRBV5-4 and TRBJ2-5, with 9 bases identical to TRBD2. Germline V gives CDR1 SGHNT, CDR2 YYREEE (reference sequence). V lost 2 bases and J lost 5; bases outside the gene matches: 13. The CDR3 is 17 residues long.

Here the CDR3 DNA reads TGTGCCAGCAGTGAGGCTGTATGGACTGAAGCTTTCTTT. This translates into CASSEAVWTEAFF. The J gene is TRBJ1-1, the V gene TRBV6-1; D unclear. The CDR3 is 13 residues long. The germline V gene encodes CDR1 MNHNS and CDR2 SASEGT. V was trimmed by 3 bases and J by 5 bases, leaving 10 bases between them.

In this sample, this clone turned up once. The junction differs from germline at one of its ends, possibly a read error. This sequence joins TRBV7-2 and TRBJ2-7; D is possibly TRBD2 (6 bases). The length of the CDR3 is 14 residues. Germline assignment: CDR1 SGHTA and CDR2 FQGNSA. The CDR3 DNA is TGTGCCAGCCGCACATCGGGAGCCTCCTCCGAGCAGTACTTC. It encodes CASRTSGASSEQYF.

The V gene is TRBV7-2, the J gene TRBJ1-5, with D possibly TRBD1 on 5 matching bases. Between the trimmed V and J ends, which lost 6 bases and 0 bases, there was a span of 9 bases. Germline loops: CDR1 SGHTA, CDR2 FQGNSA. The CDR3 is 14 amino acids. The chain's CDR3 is CASREQVSNQPQHF. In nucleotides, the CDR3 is TGTGCCAGCAGGGAACAGGTTAGCAATCAGCCCCAGCATTTT. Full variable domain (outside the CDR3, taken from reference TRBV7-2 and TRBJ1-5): GAGVSQSPSNKVTEKGKDVELRCDPISGHTALYWYRQSLGQGLEFLIYFQGNSAPDKSGLPSDRFSAERTGGSVSTLTIQRTQQEDSAVYLCASREQVSNQPQHFGDGTRLSIL.

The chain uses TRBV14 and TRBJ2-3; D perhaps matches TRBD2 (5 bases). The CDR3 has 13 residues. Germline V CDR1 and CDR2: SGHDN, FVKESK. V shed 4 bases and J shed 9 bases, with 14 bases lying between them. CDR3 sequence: CASSPLRRGTQYF. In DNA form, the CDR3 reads TGTGCCAGCAGCCCACTAAGGAGAGGGACGCAGTATTTT.

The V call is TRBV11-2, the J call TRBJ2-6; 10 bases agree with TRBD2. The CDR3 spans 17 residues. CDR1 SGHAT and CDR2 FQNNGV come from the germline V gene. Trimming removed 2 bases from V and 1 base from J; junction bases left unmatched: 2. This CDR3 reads CASSLRSGGSGANVLTF. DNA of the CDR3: TGTGCCAGCAGCTTACGTAGCGGGGGGTCTGGGGCCAACGTCCTGACTTTC.

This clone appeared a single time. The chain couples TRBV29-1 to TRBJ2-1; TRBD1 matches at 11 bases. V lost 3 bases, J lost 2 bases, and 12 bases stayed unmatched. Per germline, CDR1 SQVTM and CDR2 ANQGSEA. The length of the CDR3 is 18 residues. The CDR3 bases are TGCAGCGTTGAGCGGGGACAGGGGGTAATCCGAACCTACAATGAGCAGTTCTTC. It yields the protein CSVERGQGVIRTYNEQFF.

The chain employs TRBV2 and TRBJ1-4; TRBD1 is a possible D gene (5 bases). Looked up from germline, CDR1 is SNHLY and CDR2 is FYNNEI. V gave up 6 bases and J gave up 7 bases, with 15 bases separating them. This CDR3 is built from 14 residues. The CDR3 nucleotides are TGTGCCAGCAGGGACAACTGGGGTGGTGAAAAACTGTTTTTT. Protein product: CASRDNWGGEKLFF. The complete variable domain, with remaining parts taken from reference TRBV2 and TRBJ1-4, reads EPEVTQTPSHQVTQMGQEVILRCVPISNHLYFYWYRQILGQKVEFLVSFYNNEISEKSEIFDDQFSVERPDGSNFTLKIRSTKLEDSAMYFCASRDNWGGEKLFFGSGTQLSVL.